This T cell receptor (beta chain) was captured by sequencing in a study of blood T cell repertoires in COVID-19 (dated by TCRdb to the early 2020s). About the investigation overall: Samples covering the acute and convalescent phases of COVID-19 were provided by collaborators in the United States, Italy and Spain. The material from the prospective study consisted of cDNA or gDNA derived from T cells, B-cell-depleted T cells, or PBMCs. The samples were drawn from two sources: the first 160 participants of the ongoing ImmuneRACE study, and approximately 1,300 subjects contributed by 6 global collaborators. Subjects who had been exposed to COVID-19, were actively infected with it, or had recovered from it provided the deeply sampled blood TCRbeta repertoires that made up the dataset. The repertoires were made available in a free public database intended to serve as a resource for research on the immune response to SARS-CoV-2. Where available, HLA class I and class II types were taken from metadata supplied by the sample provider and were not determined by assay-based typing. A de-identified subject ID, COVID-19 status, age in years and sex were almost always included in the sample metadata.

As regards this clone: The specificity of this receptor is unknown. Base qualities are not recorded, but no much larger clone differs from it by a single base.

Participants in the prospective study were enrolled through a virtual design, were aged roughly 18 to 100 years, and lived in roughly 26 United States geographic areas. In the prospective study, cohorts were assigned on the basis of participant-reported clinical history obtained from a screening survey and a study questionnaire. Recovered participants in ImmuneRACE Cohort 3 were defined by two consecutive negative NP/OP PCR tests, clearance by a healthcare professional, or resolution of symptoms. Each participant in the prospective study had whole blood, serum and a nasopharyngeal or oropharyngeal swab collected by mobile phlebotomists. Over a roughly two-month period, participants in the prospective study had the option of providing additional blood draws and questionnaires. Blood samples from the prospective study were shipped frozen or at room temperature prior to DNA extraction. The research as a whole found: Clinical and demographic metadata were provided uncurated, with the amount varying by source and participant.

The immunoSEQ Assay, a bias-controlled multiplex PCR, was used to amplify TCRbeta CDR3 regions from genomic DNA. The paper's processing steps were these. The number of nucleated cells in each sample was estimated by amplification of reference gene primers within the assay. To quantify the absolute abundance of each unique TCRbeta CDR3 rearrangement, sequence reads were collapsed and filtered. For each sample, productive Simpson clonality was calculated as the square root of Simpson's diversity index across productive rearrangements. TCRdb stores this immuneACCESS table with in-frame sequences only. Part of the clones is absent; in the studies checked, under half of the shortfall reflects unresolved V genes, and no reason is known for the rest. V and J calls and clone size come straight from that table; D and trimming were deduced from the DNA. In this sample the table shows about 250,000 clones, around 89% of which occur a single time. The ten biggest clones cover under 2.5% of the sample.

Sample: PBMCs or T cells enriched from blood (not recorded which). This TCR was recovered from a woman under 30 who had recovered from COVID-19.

The DNA sequence is given as TGTGCCAGCAGCACACAGGTTCCCGGGGAGCTGTTTTTT. It specifies CASSTQVPGELFF. The chain was built from TRBV9 and TRBJ2-2; a weak D assignment points to TRBD1 (5 bases agree). The germline V gene encodes CDR1 SGDLS and CDR2 YYNGEE. The CDR3 starts with the cysteine, ends with the phenylalanine, and has 13 residues. CDR3 DNA only is kept here, 39 bases in frame from base 1. V is cut by 4 bases and J by 6 bases, and the space between the germline ends is 10 bases.